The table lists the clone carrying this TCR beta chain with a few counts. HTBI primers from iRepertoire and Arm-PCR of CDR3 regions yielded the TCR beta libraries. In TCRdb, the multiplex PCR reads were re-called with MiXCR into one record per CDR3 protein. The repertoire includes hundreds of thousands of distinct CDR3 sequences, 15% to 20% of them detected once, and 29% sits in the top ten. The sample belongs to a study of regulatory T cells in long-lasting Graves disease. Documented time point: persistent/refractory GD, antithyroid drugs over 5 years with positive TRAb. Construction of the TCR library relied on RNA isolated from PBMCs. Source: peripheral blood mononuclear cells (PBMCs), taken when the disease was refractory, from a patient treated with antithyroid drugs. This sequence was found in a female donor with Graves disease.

The CDR3 sequence: CASSQVGKQRSEAFF. CDR3 coding DNA: TGCGCCAGCAGCCAAGTTGGTAAACAGAGGTCTGAAGCTTTCTTT. The chain recombines TRBV4-1 with TRBJ1-1; D call uncertain. This CDR3 is 15 amino acids long. Per the germline V gene, CDR1 is MGHRA and CDR2 is YSYEKL. The V gene lost 1 base and the J gene lost 6 bases, with 15 bases spanning the gap.